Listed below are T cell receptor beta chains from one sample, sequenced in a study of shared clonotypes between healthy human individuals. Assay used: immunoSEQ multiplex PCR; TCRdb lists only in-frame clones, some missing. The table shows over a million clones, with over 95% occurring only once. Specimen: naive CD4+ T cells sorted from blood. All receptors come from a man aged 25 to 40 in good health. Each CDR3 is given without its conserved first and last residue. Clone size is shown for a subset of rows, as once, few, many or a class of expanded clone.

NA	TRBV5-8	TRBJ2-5	ASRPPPWRGEIQETQY
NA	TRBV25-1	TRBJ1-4	ASSDHIRGTEKLF
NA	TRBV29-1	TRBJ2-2	SVGKPTGELF
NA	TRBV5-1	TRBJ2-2	ASSLVGGANTGELF
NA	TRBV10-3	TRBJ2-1	AISEPGTTSGSREPYNEQF
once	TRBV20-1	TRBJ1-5	SAQAMTQH
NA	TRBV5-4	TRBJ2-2	ASSPGGLSIPGELF
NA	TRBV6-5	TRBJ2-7	ASSYSSGTEPYEQY
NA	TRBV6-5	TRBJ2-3	ASSYSTGGGTDTQY
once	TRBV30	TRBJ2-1	AWRGSYEQF
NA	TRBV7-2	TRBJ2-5	ASSIPSGRARETQY
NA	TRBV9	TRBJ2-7	ASTKSGQNYEQY
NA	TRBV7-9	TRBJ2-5	ASREWTSDQETQY
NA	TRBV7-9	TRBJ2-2	ASSRTSGSGGELF
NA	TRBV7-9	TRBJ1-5	ASSSSGTWEGSNQPQH
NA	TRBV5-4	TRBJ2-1	ASTQKSISYNEQF
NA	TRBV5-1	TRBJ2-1	ASRVESYNEQF
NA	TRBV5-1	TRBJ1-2	ASSHGQGSYGYT
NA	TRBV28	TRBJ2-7	ASSLDRPPLQYEQY
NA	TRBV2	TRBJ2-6	ASTVRTGANVLT
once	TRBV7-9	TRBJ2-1	ASSYGGPYNEQF
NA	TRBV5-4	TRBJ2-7	ASSPRPGVYEQY
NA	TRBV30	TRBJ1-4	AWSGGTGKATNEKLF
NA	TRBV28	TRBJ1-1	ASSFTPLYTEAF
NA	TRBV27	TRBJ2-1	ASSAGLAGSSSYNEQF
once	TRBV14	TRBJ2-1	ASSQRASHSYNEQF
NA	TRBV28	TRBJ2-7	ASSPTRTGGAEQY
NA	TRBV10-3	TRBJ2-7	AISDFVHEQY
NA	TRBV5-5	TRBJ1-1	ASRIQGWAEAF
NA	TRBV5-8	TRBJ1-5	ASSAQGWSSNQPQH
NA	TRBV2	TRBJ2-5	ASAIVGGRFVETQY
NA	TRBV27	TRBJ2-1	ATLIKGGSSYNEQF
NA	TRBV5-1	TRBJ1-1	ASSPEFIGTEAF
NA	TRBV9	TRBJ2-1	ASSALAVYNEQF
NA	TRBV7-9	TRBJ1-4	ASSPTREKLF
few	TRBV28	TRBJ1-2	ASSVRRSGFT
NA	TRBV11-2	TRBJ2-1	ASSLPYRFSYNEQF
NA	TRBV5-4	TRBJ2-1	ASTEGGSYNEQF
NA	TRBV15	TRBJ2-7	ATSRDAAGGGHEQY
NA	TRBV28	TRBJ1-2	ASSLSRLSGYT